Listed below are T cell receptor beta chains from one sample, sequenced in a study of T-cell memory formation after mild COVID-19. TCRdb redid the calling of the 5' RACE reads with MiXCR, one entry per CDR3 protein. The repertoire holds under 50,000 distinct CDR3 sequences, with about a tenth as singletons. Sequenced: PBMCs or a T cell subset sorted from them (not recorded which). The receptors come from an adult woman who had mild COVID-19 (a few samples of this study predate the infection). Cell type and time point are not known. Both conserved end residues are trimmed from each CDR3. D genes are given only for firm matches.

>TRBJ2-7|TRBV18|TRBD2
ASSGLAGGYEQY
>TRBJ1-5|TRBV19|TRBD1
ASSADRVTQPQH
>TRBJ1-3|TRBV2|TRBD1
ASRTNEGAGNTIY
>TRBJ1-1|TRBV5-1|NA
ASGPSGRPNTEAF
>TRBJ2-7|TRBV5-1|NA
ASSLEVGPYEQY
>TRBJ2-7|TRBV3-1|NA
ASSLGHIDEQY
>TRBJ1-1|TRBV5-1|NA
ASSLRGGGSVEAF
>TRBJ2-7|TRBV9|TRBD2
ASSNRGRSGSPDEQY
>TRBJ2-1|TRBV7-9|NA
ASSLQFHEQF
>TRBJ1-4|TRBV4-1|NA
ASSQGVGTTNEKLF
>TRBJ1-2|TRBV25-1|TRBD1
ASNPGGEGYT
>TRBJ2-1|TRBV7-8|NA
ASSLGFGRYNEQF
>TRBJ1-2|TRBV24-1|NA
ATKQVGYGYT
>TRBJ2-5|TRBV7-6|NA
ASSLGLPWETQY
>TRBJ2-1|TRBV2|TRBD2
ASSPPGLGNEQF
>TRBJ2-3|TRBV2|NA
ASSGSGTLGTQY
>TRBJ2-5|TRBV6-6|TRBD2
ASSYSASGGGRETQY
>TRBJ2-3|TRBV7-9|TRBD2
ASSLGSSGSRTDTQY
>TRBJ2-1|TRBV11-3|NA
ASSLQGNEQF
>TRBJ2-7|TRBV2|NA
ASSARPLGEQY
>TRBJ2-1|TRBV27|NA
ASSPFRGTVGGEQF
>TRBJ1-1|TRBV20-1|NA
SATGGASSTEAF
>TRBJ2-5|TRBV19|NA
ASSIGDASTETQY
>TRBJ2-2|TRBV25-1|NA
ASRRRTNTGELF
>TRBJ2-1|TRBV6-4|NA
ASSDSDGSSYNEQF
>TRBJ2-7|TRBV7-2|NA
ASSFPKTGYEQY
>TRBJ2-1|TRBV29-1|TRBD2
SVKASGGYNEQF
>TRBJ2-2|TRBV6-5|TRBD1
ASSYPGTGNTGELF
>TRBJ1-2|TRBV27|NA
ASSFTAGAQGYT
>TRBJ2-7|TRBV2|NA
ASSSWYEQY
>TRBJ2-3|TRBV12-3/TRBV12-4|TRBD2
ASTRGPGLQADTQY
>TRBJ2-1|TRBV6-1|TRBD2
ASSELAGALNEQF
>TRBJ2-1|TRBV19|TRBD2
ASSSGRVFNEQF
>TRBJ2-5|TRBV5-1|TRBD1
ASSPGQGAVETQY
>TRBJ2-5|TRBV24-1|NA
ATSDPSGPQETQY